This TCR beta chain appears in the sequencing data of a study of spatial heterogeneity in lung cancer (dated by TCRdb to about 2019). As for the study more broadly: Beta-chain transcripts were consistently detected in greater numbers than alpha-chain transcripts, which likely reflects a higher abundance of beta-chain transcripts. In the raw uncorrected reads, each unique combination of TCR and UMI appeared more than ten times on average. At surgery, both alpha and beta chains were TCR-sequenced in around 240 tumor regions, 63 to 80 matched nontumor lung samples and some 60 PBMC samples. TCR alpha and beta repertoires were quantitatively compared across multiple tumor regions, matched nontumor lung and blood in non-small cell lung cancer. TCR repertoire features were related to nonsynonymous mutation counts determined by whole-exome sequencing of tumor tissue.

Its CDR3 holds 18 amino acids, cysteine through phenylalanine. Just the 54-base CDR3 DNA is kept, in frame starting at base 1. Trimming takes 5 bases off V and 0 bases off J; junction bases not matched to a gene: 14. The germline V gene provides CDR1 SGHRS and CDR2 YFSETQ. The paper's findings and limits, for the study overall: Confirming at a functional level the hypothesis that regional TCRs recognize regional mutations was considered to require additional single-cell paired TCR alpha and beta sequencing. Ubiquitous expanded tumor TCRs showed up in blood more often at tumor resection than at routine follow-up.

Library method: 5' RACE. TCRdb shows the sequencer as NextSeq 500. In the TCR library protocol, a unique molecular identifier was attached to each TCR cDNA molecule so that PCR and sequencing errors could be corrected. In the source study's methods: TCR identification, UMI-based error correction and CDR3 extraction were all carried out with Decombinator tools. Expanded TCRs were defined as those above a frequency of 2 per 1,000, corresponding to the top 1% of the tumor frequency distribution. Rényi diversity was computed with the R vegan package after subsampling each repertoire 100 times to 5,000 TCRs. CDR3 similarity networks were built from amino acid triplet string-kernel similarity, connecting CDR3s with pairwise similarity above 0.82. TCRdb cleaned the public reads at Q25 with fastp, built clones with MiXCR and kept in-frame beta chains. Rows with one shared CDR3 protein collapse into an entry with the most common genes and DNA. TCRdb, not the original authors, processed these V and J calls. Counted in this sample were around 60,000 distinct CDR3 sequences; approximately 8.9% of them appeared once. The ten most abundant clones make up over 12% of the sample.

The time point label, as the study defines it: sample taken at primary tumor resection. Whole RNA extracted from tumor and nontumor lung tissue, or from cryopreserved PBMC samples, was used for TCR sequencing without cell sorting. Samples were obtained from approximately 77 patients with early-stage, untreated non-small cell lung cancer from the lung TRACERx cohort. Only patients with enough RNA available from two or more tumor regions were chosen for TCR sequencing. With respect to this clonotype: Its antigen target is currently unknown. Base-call qualities are not available, and no considerably larger clone is one nucleotide away.

The material was PBMCs, obtained at surgery. This clonotype was obtained from a female donor with early-stage non-small cell lung cancer. The rearrangement combines TRBV5-1 with TRBJ1-3; TRBD1 lines up with 7 middle nucleotides. This receptor carries the CDR3 CASSPRVQGQTSGNTIYF. The DNA sequence is as follows: TGCGCCAGCAGTCCTCGAGTACAGGGGCAGACCTCTGGAAACACCATATATTTT.